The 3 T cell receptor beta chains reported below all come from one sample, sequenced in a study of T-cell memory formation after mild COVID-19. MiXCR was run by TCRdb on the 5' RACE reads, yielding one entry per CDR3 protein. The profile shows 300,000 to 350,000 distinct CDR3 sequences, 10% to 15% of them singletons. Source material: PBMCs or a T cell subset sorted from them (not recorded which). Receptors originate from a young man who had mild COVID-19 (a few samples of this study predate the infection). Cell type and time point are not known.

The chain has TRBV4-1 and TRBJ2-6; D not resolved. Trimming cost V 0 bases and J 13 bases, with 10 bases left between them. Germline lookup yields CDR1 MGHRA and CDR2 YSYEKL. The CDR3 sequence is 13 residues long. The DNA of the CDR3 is TGCGCCAGCAGCCAAGAACCGCACCGGGTCCTGACTTTC. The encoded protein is CASSQEPHRVLTF.

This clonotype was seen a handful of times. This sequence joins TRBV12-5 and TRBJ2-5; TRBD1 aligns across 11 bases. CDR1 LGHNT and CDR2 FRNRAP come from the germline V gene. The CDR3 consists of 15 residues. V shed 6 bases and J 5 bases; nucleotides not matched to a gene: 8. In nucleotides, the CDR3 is TGTGCTAGTGGAACCGGGACAGGGGGTGAGGAGACCCAGTACTTC. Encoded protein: CASGTGTGGEETQYF.

CDR3 in DNA: TGTGCCAGCAGCTTAGGTGGCAGGGACGAGACCCAGTACTTC. Its translation is CASSLGGRDETQYF. The chain uses TRBV13 and TRBJ2-5; D is perhaps TRBD1 or TRBD2 (5 bases each). In germline, CDR1 is PRHDT, CDR2 FYEKMQ (reference sequence). The CDR3 runs to 14 residues. V lost 0 bases, J lost 5 bases, and 10 bases lay in between.